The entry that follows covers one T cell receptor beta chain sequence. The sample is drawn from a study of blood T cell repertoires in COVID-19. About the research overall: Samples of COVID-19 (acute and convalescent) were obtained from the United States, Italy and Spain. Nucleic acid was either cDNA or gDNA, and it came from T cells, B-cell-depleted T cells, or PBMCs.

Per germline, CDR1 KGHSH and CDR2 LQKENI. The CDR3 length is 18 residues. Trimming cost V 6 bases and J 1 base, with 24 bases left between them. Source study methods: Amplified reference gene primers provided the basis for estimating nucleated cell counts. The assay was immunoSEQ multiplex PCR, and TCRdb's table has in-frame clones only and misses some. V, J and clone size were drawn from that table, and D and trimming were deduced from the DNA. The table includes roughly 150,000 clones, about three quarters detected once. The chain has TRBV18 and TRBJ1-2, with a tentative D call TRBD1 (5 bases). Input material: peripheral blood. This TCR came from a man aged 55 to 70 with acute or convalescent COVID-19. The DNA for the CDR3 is TGTGCCAGCTCCCCGATGACAGCAGTCGCGGCTAGTAACTATGGCTACACCTTC. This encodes CASSPMTAVAASNYGYTF.